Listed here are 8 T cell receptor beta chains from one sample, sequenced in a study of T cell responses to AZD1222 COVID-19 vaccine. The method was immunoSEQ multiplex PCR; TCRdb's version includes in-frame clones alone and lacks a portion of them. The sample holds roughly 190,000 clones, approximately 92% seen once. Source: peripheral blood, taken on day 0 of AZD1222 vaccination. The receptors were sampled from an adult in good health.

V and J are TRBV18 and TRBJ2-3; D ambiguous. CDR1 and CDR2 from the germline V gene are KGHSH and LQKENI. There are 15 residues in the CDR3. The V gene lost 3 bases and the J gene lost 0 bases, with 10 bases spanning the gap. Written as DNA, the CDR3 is TGTGCCAGCTCACCGCCGACACAAAGCACAGATACGCAGTATTTT. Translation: CASSPPTQSTDTQYF.

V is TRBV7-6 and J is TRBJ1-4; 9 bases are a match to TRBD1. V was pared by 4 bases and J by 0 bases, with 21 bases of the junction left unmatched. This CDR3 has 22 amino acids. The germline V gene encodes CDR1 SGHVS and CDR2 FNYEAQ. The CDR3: CASSSQVSPGTGYISTNEKLFF. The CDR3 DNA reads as TGTGCCAGCAGCTCCCAAGTATCACCCGGGACAGGGTACATTTCAACTAATGAAAAACTGTTTTTT.

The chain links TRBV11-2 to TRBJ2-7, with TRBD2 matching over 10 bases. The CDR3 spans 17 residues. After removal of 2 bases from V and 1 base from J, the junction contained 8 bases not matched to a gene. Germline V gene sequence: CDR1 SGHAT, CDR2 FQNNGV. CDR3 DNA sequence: TGTGCCAGCAGCTTAAATGTAGCGGGGGGCGGGTCCTACGAGCAGTACTTC. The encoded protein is CASSLNVAGGGSYEQYF.

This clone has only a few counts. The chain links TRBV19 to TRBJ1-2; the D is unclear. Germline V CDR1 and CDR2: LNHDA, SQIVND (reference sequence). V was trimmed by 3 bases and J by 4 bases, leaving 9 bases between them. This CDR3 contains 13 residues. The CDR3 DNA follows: TGTGCCAGTAGTATGACGGCACTCTATGGCTACACCTTC. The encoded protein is CASSMTALYGYTF.

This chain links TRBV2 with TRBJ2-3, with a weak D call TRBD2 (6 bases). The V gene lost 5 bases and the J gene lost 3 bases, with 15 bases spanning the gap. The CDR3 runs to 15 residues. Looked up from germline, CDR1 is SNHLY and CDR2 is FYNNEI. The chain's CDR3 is CASSNPPSDTDTQYF. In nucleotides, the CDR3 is TGTGCCAGCAGTAATCCCCCTAGCGATACAGATACGCAGTATTTT.

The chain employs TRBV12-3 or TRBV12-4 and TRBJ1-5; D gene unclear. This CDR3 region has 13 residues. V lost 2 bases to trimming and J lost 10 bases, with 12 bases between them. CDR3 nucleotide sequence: TGTGCCAGCAGTTTACGGCCTCCTGGTCCCCAGCATTTT. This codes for CASSLRPPGPQHF.

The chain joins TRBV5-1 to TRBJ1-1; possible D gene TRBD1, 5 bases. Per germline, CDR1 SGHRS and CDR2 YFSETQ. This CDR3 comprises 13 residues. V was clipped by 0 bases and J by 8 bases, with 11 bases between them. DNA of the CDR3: TGCGCCAGCAGCTTGGGGGCAGGGTCGGAAGCTTTCTTT. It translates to CASSLGAGSEAFF.

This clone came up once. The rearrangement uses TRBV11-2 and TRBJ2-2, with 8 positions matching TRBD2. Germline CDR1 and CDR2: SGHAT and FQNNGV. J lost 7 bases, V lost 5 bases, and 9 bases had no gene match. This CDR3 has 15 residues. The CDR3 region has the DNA TGTGCCAGCAGCGCCGGGGGGGCCGTCCTCGGGGAGCTGTTTTTT. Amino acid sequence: CASSAGGAVLGELFF.